This T cell receptor (beta chain) was retrieved from a study of blood T cell repertoires in COVID-19. Study background: Sites in the United States, Italy and Spain provided acute and convalescent COVID-19 samples. T cells, B-cell-depleted T cells, or PBMCs supplied cDNA or gDNA.

Trimming cost V 3 bases and J 6 bases, with 11 bases left between them. The CDR3 contains 13 residues. Assay used: immunoSEQ multiplex PCR; TCRdb lists only in-frame clones, some missing. The data contain tens of thousands of clones, 70% to 80% of them singletons. The sample consisted of peripheral blood. The rearrangement links TRBV12-3 or TRBV12-4 to TRBJ2-5, with D maybe TRBD2 (7 bases). The TCR sequence derives from a human donor in a cohort sampled during active COVID-19. CDR3 sequence: CASSLRRGQTQYF. CDR3 nucleotides: TGTGCCAGCAGTTTGAGGCGGGGGCAGACCCAGTACTTC.